A selection of T cell receptor beta chains follows, all from one sample in a study of blood T cells in healthy people across ages. TCRdb re-analysed the 5' RACE reads in MiXCR, keeping a single row per CDR3 protein. The table includes around 1.1 million distinct CDR3 sequences, more than 30% detected once. Source material: blood. These receptors were obtained from a man younger than 35 in good health. Both conserved end residues are part of each CDR3. The D gene is left open where the match is weak. Some rows mark clone size as missing; the rest say once, few, many or name a class of expanded clone.

V	D	size	J	CDR3	DNA
TRBV4-2	TRBD2	.	TRBJ2-7	CASSPLSGGSYEQYF	TGTGCCAGCAGCCCCCTTAGCGGGGGCTCCTACGAGCAGTACTTC
TRBV28	.	few	TRBJ1-4	CASSSSRRAVDEKLFF	TGTGCCAGCAGTTCTTCCCGCAGGGCGGTGGATGAAAAACTGTTTTTT
TRBV27	TRBD1	few	TRBJ1-2	CASSPGQGPSYGYTF	TGTGCCAGCAGTCCGGGACAGGGGCCGTCTTATGGCTACACCTTC
TRBV4-2	TRBD1	few	TRBJ1-1	CASSQETGENTEAFF	TGTGCCAGCAGCCAAGAGACAGGGGAGAACACTGAAGCTTTCTTT
TRBV9	.	.	TRBJ1-6	CASSVAALDSPLHF	TGTGCCAGCAGCGTAGCGGCTTTGGATTCACCCCTCCACTTT
TRBV28	.	few	TRBJ2-5	CASSSPAVQETQYF	TGTGCCAGCAGTTCCCCAGCAGTCCAAGAGACCCAGTACTTC
TRBV7-2	.	few	TRBJ1-1	CASSFFSGEAFF	TGTGCCAGCAGCTTTTTTTCGGGAGAAGCTTTCTTT
TRBV6-2/TRBV6-3	TRBD1	.	TRBJ1-1	CASSQQGARTEAFF	TGTGCCAGCAGTCAACAGGGGGCGAGAACTGAAGCTTTCTTT
TRBV28	.	.	TRBJ2-7	CASSFVWTESISSYEQYF	TGTGCCAGCAGTTTTGTCTGGACAGAGTCTATCAGCTCCTACGAGCAGTACTTC
TRBV4-2	.	.	TRBJ1-4	CASSRTEVATNEKLFF	TGTGCCAGCAGCCGAACCGAAGTGGCAACTAATGAAAAACTGTTTTTT
TRBV6-6	TRBD1	.	TRBJ1-1	CASSYGTGAMNTEAFF	TGTGCCAGCAGTTACGGGACAGGGGCAATGAACACTGAAGCTTTCTTT
TRBV10-3	TRBD2	.	TRBJ2-5	CAIRGLAGSQETQYF	TGTGCCATCAGGGGACTAGCGGGGTCTCAAGAGACCCAGTACTTC
TRBV5-5	.	.	TRBJ2-4	CASSLDYTTGNIQYF	TGTGCCAGCAGCTTGGACTACACCACGGGAAACATTCAGTACTTC
TRBV5-1	.	.	TRBJ1-1	CASSLAGLGTTEAFF	TGCGCCAGCAGCTTGGCCGGGTTGGGGACAACTGAAGCTTTCTTT
TRBV12-3/TRBV12-4	.	.	TRBJ2-5	CASSPRNRQETQYF	TGTGCCAGCAGCCCCCGCAACAGACAAGAGACCCAGTACTTC
TRBV7-2	.	.	TRBJ1-1	CASSVVGSVPEAFF	TGTGCCAGCAGCGTAGTAGGGTCAGTGCCTGAAGCTTTCTTT
TRBV28	.	.	TRBJ1-1	CASSQRADNTEAFF	TGTGCCAGCAGCCAAAGGGCAGATAACACTGAAGCTTTCTTT
TRBV27	.	.	TRBJ1-2	CASSLDFKNYGYTF	TGTGCCAGCAGTTTAGACTTTAAAAACTATGGCTACACCTTC
TRBV5-1	.	.	TRBJ2-6	CASSLMPDRFLASGANVLTF	TGCGCCAGCAGCTTGATGCCGGACCGTTTCCTAGCCTCTGGGGCCAACGTCCTGACTTTC
TRBV29-1	TRBD2	.	TRBJ2-3	CSVVTGRRTSFTDTQYF	TGCAGCGTTGTGACCGGCCGTCGGACTAGCTTCACAGATACGCAGTATTTT
TRBV5-1	TRBD1	.	TRBJ1-2	CASSTGTESTYGYTF	TGCGCCAGCAGCACTGGGACAGAATCAACGTATGGCTACACCTTC
TRBV14	TRBD1	once	TRBJ2-5	CASSQEGTGFEETQYF	TGTGCCAGCAGCCAGGAAGGGACAGGGTTTGAGGAGACCCAGTACTTC
TRBV7-2	.	.	TRBJ2-1	CASSLSYRVTNEQFF	TGTGCCAGCAGCTTATCTTACAGGGTGACAAATGAGCAGTTCTTC
TRBV7-9	.	.	TRBJ2-7	CASSLIETEAYEQYF	TGTGCCAGCAGCTTAATAGAGACAGAAGCCTACGAGCAGTACTTC
TRBV4-2	.	.	TRBJ2-5	CASSQDAGSGVGQETQYF	TGTGCCAGCAGCCAAGATGCGGGATCAGGGGTCGGGCAAGAGACCCAGTACTTC
TRBV14	TRBD1	once	TRBJ1-2	CASRPTGPYGYTF	TGTGCCAGCAGACCGACAGGGCCCTATGGCTACACCTTC
TRBV7-3	.	few	TRBJ2-1	CASSLRAGAPPDGEQFF	TGTGCCAGCAGCTTAAGGGCAGGGGCCCCTCCTGATGGTGAGCAGTTCTTC
TRBV30	.	.	TRBJ2-2	CAWSNGGGQTGELFF	TGTGCCTGGTCCAACGGAGGGGGCCAGACCGGGGAGCTGTTTTTT
TRBV3-1	TRBD2	.	TRBJ2-7	CASSPKGLAGGYNEQYF	TGTGCCAGCAGCCCAAAAGGACTAGCGGGGGGGTACAATGAGCAGTACTTC
TRBV27	.	.	TRBJ2-7	CASSSGHSANEQYF	TGTGCCAGCAGTTCGGGGCATTCTGCCAATGAGCAGTACTTC
TRBV10-3	.	few	TRBJ1-1	CAIKGGTEAFF	TGTGCCATCAAGGGCGGAACTGAAGCTTTCTTT
TRBV12-3/TRBV12-4	TRBD2	.	TRBJ2-1	CASSWAGGRNEQFF	TGTGCCAGCAGTTGGGCGGGGGGGCGCAATGAGCAGTTCTTC
TRBV12-3/TRBV12-4	TRBD2	.	TRBJ2-2	CASSKRGLNTGELFF	TGTGCCAGCAGTAAGCGGGGGCTGAACACCGGGGAGCTGTTTTTT
TRBV20-1	.	many	TRBJ2-3	CSASYELGYF	TGCAGTGCTAGTTATGAGCTGGGGTATTTT
TRBV7-2	.	few	TRBJ2-7	CASSLAGGVWYEQYF	TGTGCCAGCAGCTTAGCGGGGGGTGTTTGGTACGAGCAGTACTTC
TRBV7-9	.	.	TRBJ2-1	CASSLGARPYNEQFF	TGTGCCAGCAGCTTAGGGGCGCGGCCCTACAATGAGCAGTTCTTC
TRBV4-2	.	many	TRBJ2-3	CASSQDSGAAARDTQYF	TGTGCCAGCAGCCAAGACTCTGGGGCGGCCGCCCGAGATACGCAGTATTTT
TRBV5-1	.	.	TRBJ2-1	CASKRLQADEQFF	TGCGCCAGCAAAAGGCTCCAGGCGGATGAGCAGTTCTTC
TRBV29-1	TRBD1	.	TRBJ2-7	CSVGTAYEQYF	TGCAGCGTGGGGACAGCCTACGAGCAGTACTTC
TRBV27	.	few	TRBJ2-3	CASSGGGRTDTQYF	TGTGCCAGCAGCGGAGGGGGGCGCACAGATACGCAGTATTTT
TRBV7-8	.	few	TRBJ1-5	CASSLLEEPQHF	TGTGCCAGCAGCTTGCTGGAAGAGCCCCAGCATTTT
TRBV28	.	.	TRBJ1-4	CASSSRGSWYEKLFF	TGTGCCAGCAGTTCGCGAGGATCCTGGTACGAAAAACTGTTTTTT
TRBV14	.	few	TRBJ1-4	CASSHLTGLGNEKLFF	TGTGCCAGCAGCCATCTCACAGGATTGGGTAATGAAAAACTGTTTTTT
TRBV3-1	.	.	TRBJ2-2	CASRSAFGELFF	TGTGCCAGCAGGTCAGCGTTCGGGGAGCTGTTTTTT
TRBV27	TRBD1	.	TRBJ2-3	CASRWDRVTDTQYF	TGTGCCAGCAGGTGGGACAGGGTTACGGATACGCAGTATTTT
TRBV12-3/TRBV12-4	.	.	TRBJ2-1	CASSPVEGAFYNEQFF	TGTGCCAGCAGTCCCGTGGAGGGGGCCTTTTACAATGAGCAGTTCTTC
TRBV9	TRBD2	few	TRBJ2-7	CASSAATSGGWNEQYF	TGTGCCAGCAGCGCGGCGACTAGCGGGGGGTGGAATGAGCAGTACTTC
TRBV30	TRBD1	.	TRBJ1-5	CAWSEGAYSNQPQHF	TGTGCCTGGAGCGAGGGGGCTTATAGCAATCAGCCCCAGCATTTT
TRBV29-1	TRBD1	.	TRBJ1-2	CSVEDLGQSYGYTF	TGCAGCGTTGAAGATCTGGGACAGAGCTATGGCTACACCTTC
TRBV28	TRBD1	.	TRBJ1-6	CASSFGTGVSPLHF	TGTGCCAGCAGTTTCGGGACAGGAGTGTCACCCCTCCACTTT
TRBV5-1	TRBD1	.	TRBJ1-1	CASSHRGQYTEAFF	TGCGCCAGCAGCCACAGGGGGCAGTACACTGAAGCTTTCTTT
TRBV6-2/TRBV6-3	.	.	TRBJ2-7	CASLRGHNAYEQYF	TGTGCCAGCCTCAGAGGCCACAACGCCTACGAGCAGTACTTC
TRBV7-2	.	few	TRBJ2-1	CASSSRGGQANQGSYNEQFF	TGTGCCAGCAGCTCTAGAGGTGGACAAGCAAACCAAGGCTCCTACAATGAGCAGTTCTTC
TRBV12-3/TRBV12-4	TRBD1	.	TRBJ1-2	CASSVDRGMFGYTF	TGTGCCAGCAGTGTGGACAGGGGGATGTTTGGCTACACCTTC
TRBV6-5	.	once	TRBJ2-1	CASSYAGAPPSSYNEQFF	TGTGCCAGCAGTTACGCAGGGGCCCCACCGAGCTCCTACAATGAGCAGTTCTTC